These 27 T cell receptor beta chains share one sample of origin, sequenced in a study of T cells in Graves' hyperthyroidism and ophthalmopathy. Authors of the study amplified TCR beta CDR3 regions from RNA transcripts. HTBI primers were employed in a first-round RT-PCR of the TCR CDR3. Each CDR3 protein gets one entry after TCRdb re-called the multiplex PCR reads with MiXCR. In the table there are 360,000 or so distinct CDR3 sequences, 19% of which are singletons. The sample taken for sequencing was blood. Every receptor here comes from a woman under 30 with Graves' hyperthyroidism.

In its sample, this clonotype was seen many times. The chain employs TRBV2 and TRBJ2-5; D call uncertain. V was trimmed by 4 bases and J by 5 bases, leaving 5 bases between them. The CDR3 loop spans 11 amino acids. Germline values: CDR1 SNHLY, CDR2 FYNNEI. CDR3 protein: CASSALETQYF. In DNA form, the CDR3 reads TGTGCCAGCAGTGCTCTGGAGACCCAGTACTTC.

This clonotype was recorded many times. The chain joins TRBV2 to TRBJ2-7, with D uncertain. CDR1 and CDR2 from the germline V gene are SNHLY and FYNNEI. This CDR3 region has 14 residues. The ends were cut back, 7 bases at V and 3 bases at J, with 16 bases in the middle. The DNA of the CDR3 is TGTGCCAGCAAGGTTACCAATCACAACTACGAGCAGTACTTC. Translating gives CASKVTNHNYEQYF.

In its sample, this clonotype was seen a few times. This chain joins TRBV11-2 and TRBJ2-5; 11 bases fit TRBD2. The germline V gene has CDR1 SGHAT and CDR2 FQNNGV. This CDR3 is 16 amino acids long. With V trimmed by 5 bases and J by 4 bases, 9 bases remained unmatched. The CDR3 reads CASSTTSGGNRETQYF. The CDR3 DNA is TGTGCCAGCAGCACTACTAGCGGGGGTAACCGAGAGACCCAGTACTTC.

In its sample, this clonotype was seen many times. The chain combines TRBV28 with TRBJ1-6; 7 nucleotides match TRBD1. The CDR3 extends over 15 amino acids. CDR1 and CDR2 from the germline V gene are MDHEN and SYDVKM. Trimming cost V 4 bases and J 10 bases; bases outside gene matches: 10. CDR3 residues: CASSSPRQGGSPLHF. The CDR3 DNA sequence: TGTGCCAGCAGTTCCCCTCGACAGGGAGGATCACCCCTCCACTTT.

This clonotype showed up many times. This sequence joins TRBV20-1 and TRBJ1-2, with 7 nucleotides matching TRBD1. Germline loops: CDR1 DFQATT, CDR2 SNEGSKA (reference sequence). The CDR3 consists of 14 residues. After removal of 0 bases from V and 3 bases from J, the junction contained 4 bases not matched to a gene. CDR3 loop: CSARDNGQDYGYTF. CDR3 nucleotides: TGCAGTGCTAGAGATAACGGACAGGACTATGGCTACACCTTC.

This clonotype was counted many times. The V call is TRBV6-2 or TRBV6-3, the J call TRBJ1-2, with D unresolved. The CDR3 length is 17 residues. Trimming took 0 bases from V and 8 from J, leaving 22 bases between them. CDR1 and CDR2 (germline): MNHEY, SVGEGT. The CDR3 sequence: CASSYSPSYQEKRGYTF. CDR3 DNA sequence: TGTGCCAGCAGTTACTCACCCTCATATCAGGAGAAAAGGGGCTACACCTTC.

The chain carries TRBV20-1 and TRBJ1-6; maybe TRBD1 (5 bases). The CDR3 length is 16 residues. V lost 6 bases and J lost 7, with 22 bases in between. Germline V lookup: CDR1 DFQATT, CDR2 SNEGSKA (reference sequence). CDR3 DNA: TGCAGTGCACGCGTTCTCCCGCGGGGCTTAAATTCACCCCTCCACTTT. Translating gives CSARVLPRGLNSPLHF.

This clonotype showed up many times. This rearrangement joins TRBV30 to TRBJ2-5; unclear D gene. The CDR3 is 13 amino acids. The V end lost 3 bases, the J end lost 4 bases, and 12 bases lay between the germline ends. The germline gives CDR1 GTSNPN, CDR2 SVGIG (reference sequence). The CDR3 DNA sequence: TGTGCCTGGAGGGACGGATTCGGAGAGACCCAGTACTTC. The encoded protein is CAWRDGFGETQYF.

This clonotype was detected many times. The V gene is TRBV4-1, the J gene TRBJ2-2; 12 positions match TRBD1. Germline-derived CDR1 and CDR2 are MGHRA and YSYEKL. Trimming at V came to 3 bases and at J to 4 bases, leaving 6 bases not matched to a gene. The CDR3 consists of 17 residues. CDR3 DNA: TGCGCCAGCAGCCACCTCCGGGACAGGGGGCGCACCGGGGAGCTGTTTTTT. Translation: CASSHLRDRGRTGELFF.

This clonotype was detected ten times or more. The rearrangement joins TRBV6-2 or TRBV6-3 to TRBJ2-5; the D gene is possibly TRBD1 (6 bases). CDR1 is MNHEY and CDR2 is SVGEGT in the germline V gene. The V end lost 5 bases, the J end lost 3 bases, and 16 bases lay between the germline ends. This CDR3 region has 15 residues. As DNA, the CDR3 is TGTGCCAGCAGTCCCCCAAGGGGGAGAGAAGAGACCCAGTACTTC. This sequence encodes CASSPPRGREETQYF.

This clonotype was observed many times. The V and J genes are TRBV20-1 and TRBJ1-2, with TRBD1 identical over 10 bases. The V and J ends lost 5 bases and 4 bases, in that order; junction bases with no gene match: 10. The CDR3 extends over 15 amino acids. Looked up from germline, CDR1 is DFQATT and CDR2 is SNEGSKA (reference sequence). CDR3 in amino acids: CSAGRQGAVGYGYTF. The CDR3 DNA follows: TGCAGTGCTGGACGACAGGGGGCGGTCGGCTATGGCTACACCTTC.

This clonotype has more than one count but fewer than ten. The V gene is TRBV7-8, the J gene TRBJ1-2; D gene unclear. The CDR3 is 12 amino acids. V was shortened by 1 base and J by 12 bases, with 12 bases between the two germline ends. Germline V lookup: CDR1 SGHVS, CDR2 FQNEAQ. For the CDR3, the DNA is TGTGCCAGCAGCTTAGTCGGCGGGCTTAACACCTTC. Encoded protein: CASSLVGGLNTF.

This clonotype appeared many times. The chain carries TRBV24-1 and TRBJ1-1, with a possible D match to TRBD1 (5 bases). CDR3 size: 13 residues. The V and J ends lost 9 bases and 4 bases respectively, with 14 bases between them. CDR1 KGHDR and CDR2 SFDVKD come from the germline V gene. The CDR3 loop reads CATQDGGSTEAFF. The DNA of the CDR3 is TGTGCCACCCAAGACGGGGGGAGCACTGAAGCTTTCTTT.

This clonotype was observed at least ten times. The junction departs from the called germline gene at one end, perhaps through a read error. V usage is TRBV20-1 and J usage is TRBJ2-5; 12 bases are a match to TRBD2. The CDR3 has 16 residues. The germline gives CDR1 DFQATT, CDR2 SNEGSKA (reference sequence). This CDR3 is CSAQDLAGGDQETQHF. In DNA form, the CDR3 reads TGCAGTGCTCAGGACCTAGCGGGGGGGGACCAAGAGACCCAGCACTTC.

The chain couples TRBV7-8 to TRBJ2-7, with TRBD2 as a possible D gene (6 bases). The length of the CDR3 is 15 residues. Germline CDR1 SGHVS, CDR2 FQNEAQ. Trimming removed 1 base at V and 6 bases at J, with 16 bases between. This CDR3 is CASSLVATLGGEQYF. Here the CDR3 DNA reads TGTGCCAGCAGCTTAGTTGCCACCCTGGGGGGCGAGCAGTACTTC.

A note on this clonotype: A single base separates this from a much larger clone, so it may be a read error. This chain uses TRBV19 with TRBJ1-3; D gene uncertain. Germline V gene sequence: CDR1 LNHDA, CDR2 SQIVND (reference sequence). This CDR3 is built from 16 residues. The CDR3 DNA follows: TGTGCCAGTAGTATTTCCAGGTCCAGCTCTGGAAACACCATGTATTTT. This codes for CASSISRSSSGNTMYF.

This clonotype has ten or more counts. V gene TRBV5-6 combines with J gene TRBJ1-1, with D uncertain. There are 14 residues in the CDR3. Trimming stripped 4 bases from V and 6 bases from J, with 16 bases between. Germline V CDR1 and CDR2: SGHDT, YYEEEE. DNA for the CDR3: TGTGCCAGCAGCCCTAGGCCCCGTGGTGCTGAAGCTTTCTTT. Amino acid sequence: CASSPRPRGAEAFF. Based on the CDR3 plus reference TRBV5-6 and TRBJ1-1, the full variable domain is DAGVTQSPTHLIKTRGQQVTLRCSPKSGHDTVSWYQQALGQGPQFIFQYYEEEERQRGNFPDRFSGHQFPNYSSELNVNALLLGDSALYLCASSPRPRGAEAFFGQGTRLTVV.

Many counts were recorded for this clonotype. The J gene is TRBJ1-5, the V gene TRBV28, with 7 bases that match TRBD1. Losses at the gene ends were 6 bases for V and 5 bases for J; bases not matched to a gene: 13. This CDR3 contains 16 residues. CDR1 is MDHEN, CDR2 SYDVKM, per germline. The CDR3 DNA reads as TGTGCCAGCAGCTCCAAACTCGGACAGGAGGATCAGCCCCAGCATTTT. This encodes CASSSKLGQEDQPQHF. Variable domain in full (rest from reference TRBV28 and TRBJ1-5): DVKVTQSSRYLVKRTGEKVFLECVQDMDHENMFWYRQDPGLGLRLIYFSYDVKMKEKGDIPEGYSVSREKKERFSLILESASTNQTSMYLCASSSKLGQEDQPQHFGDGTRLSIL.

The chain uses TRBV6-1 and TRBJ2-1, with D unclear. Germline V gives CDR1 MNHNS, CDR2 SASEGT. The length of the CDR3 is 17 residues. V was trimmed by 0 bases and J by 3 bases, leaving 15 bases between them. The CDR3 region has the DNA TGTGCCAGCAGTGAAGCGACCCCCGAGATTAACTACAATGAGCAGTTCTTC. It specifies CASSEATPEINYNEQFF.

Comment on this clonotype: This may stem from a read error, because a much larger clone lies one nucleotide away. This chain links TRBV2 with TRBJ1-2; TRBD1 is a possible D gene (6 bases). The germline gives CDR1 SNHLY, CDR2 FYNNEI. The CDR3 runs to 16 residues. Here the CDR3 reads CARSEALLGRGPQPFF. The CDR3 region has the DNA TGTGCCAGAAGTGAAGCGCTTCTTGGCAGGGGACCCCAACCCTTCTTC.

The chain combines TRBV6-5 with TRBJ2-7, with 8 bases identical to TRBD2. The ends lost 4 bases at V and 7 bases at J; junction bases unmatched: 18. This CDR3 contains 17 residues. From germline, CDR1 is MNHEY and CDR2 SVGAGI. CDR3 DNA: TGTGCCAGCAGTTCCCCCTCGGGGGTCGGGGGGGCTGGAGAGCAGTACTTC. Translation gives CASSSPSGVGGAGEQYF.

This chain connects TRBV19 to TRBJ1-2, with 7 bases lining up with TRBD1. Germline CDR1 is LNHDA and CDR2 is SQIVND (reference sequence). The V segment lost 6 bases and the J segment 1 base; nucleotides outside the gene matches: 8. The CDR3 totals 15 residues. The CDR3 bases are TGTGCCAGTAGCCCTGGGGACAGAGATAACTATGGCTACACCTTC. Encoded protein: CASSPGDRDNYGYTF.

This rearrangement joins TRBV18 to TRBJ1-1; 12 nucleotides agree with TRBD1. The J segment lost 2 bases and the V segment lost 3 bases, leaving 10 bases of the junction unmatched. The CDR3 spans 18 residues. Germline CDR1 reads KGHSH; CDR2 reads LQKENI. The CDR3 loop reads CASSPRPGQGAANTEAFF. CDR3 bases: TGTGCCAGCTCACCTAGACCGGGACAGGGGGCGGCAAACACTGAAGCTTTCTTT.

This clonotype was recorded at least ten times. The chain joins TRBV6-1 to TRBJ1-1; perhaps TRBD1 as D (5 bases). The V end was cut by 8 bases, the J end by 0 bases, with 10 bases between. Germline V lookup: CDR1 MNHNS, CDR2 SASEGT. This CDR3 region has 13 residues. CDR3: CASFDSMNTEAFF. The CDR3, as DNA: TGTGCCAGCTTTGACAGCATGAACACTGAAGCTTTCTTT.

The V and J genes are TRBV30 and TRBJ2-4, with a tentative D call TRBD2 (6 bases). The CDR3 extends over 14 amino acids. Germline V gives CDR1 GTSNPN, CDR2 SVGIG (reference sequence). V gave up 4 bases and J gave up 14 bases, with 24 bases separating them. CDR3 loop: CAWNPGRGGEVKYF. CDR3 DNA: TGTGCCTGGAATCCTGGGCGAGGAGGGGAAGTTAAGTACTTC.

The sample holds many counts of this clonotype. This chain joins TRBV12-3 or TRBV12-4 and TRBJ1-2; D not certain. The CDR3 has 14 amino acids. With 4 bases removed from V and 4 bases from J, the gap between germline ends came to 13 bases. CDR3 sequence: CASSYAGTVYGYTF. CDR3 coding DNA: TGTGCCAGCAGTTACGCAGGCACCGTCTATGGCTACACCTTC.

This clonotype was found many times. The chain recombines TRBV5-4 with TRBJ2-5; 7 nucleotides match TRBD1. The trim removed 1 base at V and 7 bases at J, leaving 13 bases unmatched. The CDR3 sequence is 16 residues long. Germline assignment: CDR1 SGHNT and CDR2 YYREEE (reference sequence). The CDR3 sequence is CASSLSSGTAGGTQYF. CDR3 nucleotides: TGTGCCAGCAGCTTGTCATCGGGGACAGCCGGCGGGACCCAGTACTTC.